This T cell receptor beta chain was profiled in a study of cytomegalovirus exposure and HLA in healthy donors. Background on the study: Unique TCRs from HLA-typed donors, 65 million to 85 million of them, were held in an early data release.

Details on this clone: Antigen unknown.

V lost 8 bases to trimming and J lost 0 bases; unmatched junction nucleotides: 4. From germline, CDR1 is ENHRY and CDR2 SYGVKD. The CDR3 contains 15 residues. Use of 60 Vbeta and 13 Jbeta primers characterized the PCR. The authors' processing: Among the unique TCR beta chains that a later analysis counted, around 82 million in all, about 11 million were shared. Generated by immunoSEQ multiplex PCR, the TCRdb table keeps only in-frame clones and is missing some. That table furnishes V, J and clone size, whereas the DNA furnished D and trimming. The sample has some 190,000 clones; around nine tenths are singletons. Whole-study results and caveats: Sequence variants that were highly shared formed a cluster that was likely a sequencing artifact. The productive fraction for most TCR beta V segments was about 90% or about 30% in an earlier analysis.

The clonotype comes from a woman in her late teens or twenties in good health and CMV-seronegative. V and J are TRBV10-3 and TRBJ1-3; 10 nucleotides match TRBD1. Sequencing input: PBMCs. The CDR3 DNA reads TGTGCCATCGGACAGGGGGGGAACTCTGGAAACACCATATATTTT. Encoded protein: CAIGQGGNSGNTIYF.